A selection of T cell receptor beta chains follows, all from one sample in a study of T-cell reconstitution after alpha-beta-depleted transplantation in children. One entry per CDR3 protein results from TCRdb running MiXCR on the PCR reads. The sample has about 400,000 distinct CDR3 sequences, around 21% seen once; the top ten hold approximately 3.9%. The source was PBMCs from the stem cell graft donor, collected from the stem cell graft. The receptor source for this set is a human donor who donated a stem cell graft to a child with acute myeloid leukemia. Both conserved end residues are part of each CDR3. The order of the fields is clone size, D gene, V gene, J gene, CDR3 protein, CDR3 DNA. D genes are given only for firm matches. The size of a clone is reported for some rows only, either as once, few or many, or as a class for expanded clones.

size: NA; D: NA; V: TRBV7-9; J: TRBJ2-7; CDR3: CASTPKGSEQYF; DNA: TGTGCCAGCACCCCTAAGGGGAGCGAGCAGTACTTC
size: NA; D: NA; V: TRBV20-1; J: TRBJ2-5; CDR3: CSARDQARIETQYF; DNA: TGCAGTGCTAGAGATCAAGCGCGTATTGAGACCCAGTACTTC
size: NA; D: NA; V: TRBV6-4; J: TRBJ2-1; CDR3: CASSDGLFAGVSSYNEQFF; DNA: TGTGCCAGCAGTGACGGTCTGTTTGCCGGGGTAAGCTCCTACAATGAGCAGTTCTTC
size: NA; D: NA; V: TRBV28; J: TRBJ2-5; CDR3: CASSLVYRRLWYQETQYF; DNA: TGTGCCAGCAGTTTGGTTTATAGACGCCTTTGGTACCAAGAGACCCAGTACTTC
size: many; D: NA; V: TRBV29-1; J: TRBJ1-2; CDR3: CSVAPRQADYGYTF; DNA: TGCAGCGTCGCTCCCCGACAGGCCGACTATGGCTACACCTTC
size: NA; D: NA; V: TRBV7-3; J: TRBJ2-7; CDR3: CASSLLEGAGSYEQYF; DNA: TGTGCCAGCAGCTTACTGGAGGGGGCGGGCTCCTACGAGCAGTACTTC
size: few; D: NA; V: TRBV5-1; J: TRBJ2-1; CDR3: CASSLERTYGNNEQFF; DNA: TGCGCCAGCAGCTTGGAGCGGACCTATGGAAACAATGAGCAGTTCTTC
size: NA; D: TRBD2; V: TRBV12-3/TRBV12-4; J: TRBJ2-1; CDR3: CASSLPTRTSGIRRNEQFF; DNA: TGTGCCAGCAGTTTACCGACCAGGACTAGCGGGATAAGGCGCAATGAGCAGTTCTTC
size: few; D: TRBD1; V: TRBV29-1; J: TRBJ1-1; CDR3: CSVERVGQGAAEAFF; DNA: TGCAGCGTTGAGCGAGTGGGACAGGGGGCTGCTGAAGCTTTCTTT
size: few; D: TRBD2; V: TRBV20-1; J: TRBJ2-3; CDR3: CSAYGLAGDVGDTQYF; DNA: TGCAGTGCTTACGGACTAGCGGGAGATGTCGGAGATACGCAGTATTTT
size: NA; D: TRBD2; V: TRBV20-1; J: TRBJ2-7; CDR3: CSAAETSGMTYEQYF; DNA: TGCAGTGCTGCCGAGACTAGCGGGATGACCTACGAGCAGTACTTC
size: NA; D: NA; V: TRBV20-1; J: TRBJ1-6; CDR3: CSAPDSSYNSPLHF; DNA: TGCAGTGCCCCCGATAGCTCCTATAATTCACCCCTCCACTTT
size: NA; D: TRBD1; V: TRBV5-1; J: TRBJ2-2; CDR3: CASSSTGTANTGELFF; DNA: TGCGCCAGCAGCTCTACCGGGACAGCAAACACCGGGGAGCTGTTTTTT
size: NA; D: NA; V: TRBV15; J: TRBJ1-5; CDR3: CATSGRPTLGAQHF; DNA: TGTGCCACCAGCGGGAGACCTACTTTAGGGGCCCAGCATTTT
size: NA; D: NA; V: TRBV20-1; J: TRBJ2-1; CDR3: CSARATRDNEQFF; DNA: TGCAGTGCTAGAGCTACTAGGGACAATGAGCAGTTCTTC
size: NA; D: NA; V: TRBV12-3/TRBV12-4; J: TRBJ1-5; CDR3: CASSFLGGGQPQHF; DNA: TGTGCCAGCAGTTTTCTTGGGGGTGGTCAGCCCCAGCATTTT
size: NA; D: NA; V: TRBV29-1; J: TRBJ2-3; CDR3: CSVDSGQDTQYF; DNA: TGCAGCGTTGATTCCGGCCAAGATACGCAGTATTTT
size: NA; D: TRBD1; V: TRBV3-1; J: TRBJ2-7; CDR3: CASSQLGQGAGEQYF; DNA: TGTGCCAGCAGCCAACTAGGCCAGGGGGCGGGCGAGCAGTACTTC
size: few; D: TRBD1; V: TRBV10-3; J: TRBJ2-7; CDR3: CAISDISGLGTGLYEQYF; DNA: TGTGCCATCAGTGACATCTCAGGGCTCGGGACAGGGCTGTACGAGCAGTACTTC
size: many; D: NA; V: TRBV28; J: TRBJ2-3; CDR3: CASSITRFTSTDTQYF; DNA: TGTGCCAGCAGTATAACAAGGTTTACTAGCACAGATACGCAGTATTTT
size: NA; D: TRBD2; V: TRBV30; J: TRBJ2-2; CDR3: CAWNRWRTSGSANTGELFF; DNA: TGTGCCTGGAACAGGTGGAGGACTAGCGGGAGTGCAAACACCGGGGAGCTGTTTTTT
size: NA; D: TRBD2; V: TRBV30; J: TRBJ2-1; CDR3: CAWSPLRTSGRATTGNEQFF; DNA: TGTGCCTGGAGCCCACTCCGGACTAGCGGGAGGGCCACGACGGGCAATGAGCAGTTCTTC
size: NA; D: TRBD1; V: TRBV5-1; J: TRBJ2-1; CDR3: CASSGTTGRRSYNEQFF; DNA: TGCGCCAGCAGCGGAACGACAGGGAGACGCTCCTACAATGAGCAGTTCTTC
size: many; D: TRBD1; V: TRBV29-1; J: TRBJ2-7; CDR3: CSCSGTGDEQYF; DNA: TGCTCGTGCTCGGGGACAGGGGACGAGCAGTACTTC
size: NA; D: TRBD2; V: TRBV6-1; J: TRBJ2-1; CDR3: CASSQSGSSYNERFF; DNA: TGTGCCAGCAGTCAGAGCGGGAGCTCCTACAATGAGCGGTTCTTC
size: NA; D: NA; V: TRBV27; J: TRBJ2-2; CDR3: CASRPGTSNTGELFF; DNA: TGTGCCAGTCGACCAGGGACCTCGAACACCGGGGAGCTGTTTTTT
size: many; D: NA; V: TRBV20-1; J: TRBJ2-1; CDR3: CSASTGPANNEQFF; DNA: TGCAGTGCTAGTACGGGTCCCGCGAACAATGAGCAGTTCTTC
size: NA; D: NA; V: TRBV6-1; J: TRBJ2-1; CDR3: CASSENPDWGIYNEQFF; DNA: TGTGCCAGCAGTGAAAATCCGGACTGGGGAATCTACAATGAGCAGTTCTTC
size: many; D: NA; V: TRBV29-1; J: TRBJ1-1; CDR3: CSIYPGTNTEAFF; DNA: TGCAGCATTTACCCCGGGACGAACACTGAAGCTTTCTTT
size: NA; D: TRBD1; V: TRBV20-1; J: TRBJ2-5; CDR3: CSARRGTGGLRETQYF; DNA: TGCAGTGCTAGAAGGGGGACAGGGGGCCTCCGAGAGACCCAGTACTTC
size: many; D: TRBD1; V: TRBV27; J: TRBJ2-7; CDR3: CAIESLDRVPLEQYF; DNA: TGTGCCATCGAATCTTTAGACAGGGTGCCCCTCGAGCAGTACTTC
size: NA; D: NA; V: TRBV12-3/TRBV12-4; J: TRBJ2-1; CDR3: CASSFETVSHEQFF; DNA: TGTGCCAGCAGTTTTGAGACGGTGAGCCATGAGCAGTTCTTC
size: NA; D: NA; V: TRBV11-2; J: TRBJ2-1; CDR3: CASRRDKTYNEQFF; DNA: TGTGCCAGCAGGCGGGACAAGACCTACAATGAGCAGTTCTTC
size: many; D: NA; V: TRBV20-1; J: TRBJ2-7; CDR3: CSASAGGKYEQYF; DNA: TGCAGTGCTAGCGCTGGGGGGAAATACGAGCAGTACTTC
size: few; D: NA; V: TRBV7-9; J: TRBJ2-7; CDR3: CASSPDMTSEQYF; DNA: TGTGCCAGCAGCCCAGACATGACAAGCGAGCAGTACTTC
size: few; D: NA; V: TRBV20-1; J: TRBJ1-4; CDR3: CSAHGRANEKLFF; DNA: TGCAGTGCTCACGGACGGGCGAATGAAAAACTGTTTTTT
size: many; D: TRBD2; V: TRBV6-1; J: TRBJ2-1; CDR3: CASSETSGRYNEQFF; DNA: TGTGCCAGCAGCGAGACTAGCGGGAGATACAATGAGCAGTTCTTC
size: few; D: NA; V: TRBV5-4; J: TRBJ1-1; CDR3: CASSLEMTANTEAFF; DNA: TGTGCCAGCAGCTTGGAAATGACGGCGAACACTGAAGCTTTCTTT
size: few; D: TRBD1; V: TRBV9; J: TRBJ2-7; CDR3: CASHGTGVYEQYF; DNA: TGTGCCAGCCACGGGACAGGGGTCTACGAGCAGTACTTC
size: few; D: NA; V: TRBV6-1; J: TRBJ2-7; CDR3: CASSRSLSFTYEQYF; DNA: TGTGCCAGCAGTCGTTCCCTCTCTTTTACCTACGAGCAGTACTTC
size: many; D: NA; V: TRBV29-1; J: TRBJ1-2; CDR3: CSVPPVLDLGYTF; DNA: TGCAGCGTTCCCCCTGTATTGGATCTCGGCTACACCTTC
size: few; D: NA; V: TRBV28; J: TRBJ1-1; CDR3: CASSLRTRAFF; DNA: TGTGCCAGCAGTTTGAGGACGAGGGCTTTCTTT
size: NA; D: TRBD2; V: TRBV12-3/TRBV12-4; J: TRBJ2-3; CDR3: CASSPTALAGDIIDTQYF; DNA: TGTGCCAGCAGTCCGACCGCTCTAGCGGGAGATATCATAGATACGCAGTATTTT
size: NA; D: NA; V: TRBV5-1; J: TRBJ2-7; CDR3: CASSLKFPRATYEQYF; DNA: TGCGCCAGCAGCTTGAAATTCCCCAGGGCCACCTACGAGCAGTACTTC
size: few; D: TRBD1; V: TRBV12-3/TRBV12-4; J: TRBJ1-5; CDR3: CASSKTGGNQPQHF; DNA: TGTGCCAGCAGTAAGACAGGGGGCAATCAGCCCCAGCATTTT
size: few; D: NA; V: TRBV20-1; J: TRBJ2-7; CDR3: CSAMNYEQYF; DNA: TGCAGTGCTATGAACTACGAGCAGTACTTC
size: NA; D: TRBD1; V: TRBV12-3/TRBV12-4; J: TRBJ1-1; CDR3: CASSPADRANTEAFF; DNA: TGTGCCAGCAGCCCCGCGGACAGGGCGAACACTGAAGCTTTCTTT
size: few; D: TRBD1; V: TRBV7-2; J: TRBJ1-1; CDR3: CASSLGGTGGGNTEAFF; DNA: TGTGCCAGCAGCTTAGGGGGGACAGGGGGAGGGAACACTGAAGCTTTCTTT